One and the same sample provided the 7 T cell receptor beta chains below, sequenced in a study of radiotherapy plus CTLA-4 blockade in lung cancer. Some clones are missing from TCRdb's copy, which holds only in-frame ones; the method was immunoSEQ multiplex PCR. The table lists tens of thousands of clones, 65% to 85% of them singletons, with over 3% in the top ten. Sequenced material: peripheral blood, taken from a patient treated with radiotherapy plus ipilimumab. The source of these receptors is a human donor with non-small cell lung cancer who had stable disease on radiotherapy plus ipilimumab.

This clone has only a few counts. The chain carries TRBV27 and TRBJ2-4; D might be TRBD1 or TRBD2, each matching 5 bases. The V and J ends lost 8 bases and 7 bases respectively, with 24 bases between them. CDR3 length equals 16 residues. Germline CDR1 reads MNHEY; CDR2 reads SMNVEV (reference sequence). The CDR3 sequence: CASSVWGRGGSNIQYF. The CDR3 nucleotides are TGTGCCAGCTCTGTCTGGGGCCGGGGTGGGAGTAACATTCAGTACTTC.

This clone was seen more than once but under ten times. The chain links TRBV28 to TRBJ2-7; D gene uncertain. There are 11 residues in the CDR3. Germline V gene lookup returns CDR1 MDHEN and CDR2 SYDVKM. Deletions cut 2 bases from V and 6 bases from J, with 5 bases between. CDR3 protein: CASSLEREQYF. CDR3 coding DNA: TGTGCCAGCAGTTTAGAGCGCGAGCAGTACTTC.

This clone is deemed medium-sized (0.01 to 0.1%). The V call is TRBV28, the J call TRBJ2-7, with D unresolved. Germline lookup yields CDR1 MDHEN and CDR2 SYDVKM. V was trimmed by 5 bases and J by 11 bases, leaving 19 bases between them. This CDR3 is 13 amino acids long. CDR3 amino acids: CASSTPGPHGEYF. CDR3 DNA sequence: TGTGCCAGCAGTACCCCGGGTCCCCATGGGGAGTACTTC.

The V gene is TRBV6-5, the J gene TRBJ2-2; weak D call: TRBD2 (5 bases). V gave up 2 bases and J gave up 5 bases, with 9 bases separating them. The CDR3 covers 14 residues. Germline V gives CDR1 MNHEY, CDR2 SVGAGI. CDR3 protein: CASSYGAATGELFF. The CDR3 DNA reads as TGTGCCAGCAGTTACGGAGCGGCTACCGGGGAGCTGTTTTTT.

The V call is TRBV5-1, the J call TRBJ1-4, with D perhaps TRBD1 (5 bases). V was cut by 3 bases and J by 6 bases, with 21 bases left in between. Germline V lookup: CDR1 SGHRS, CDR2 YFSETQ. This CDR3 contains 17 residues. As DNA, the CDR3 is TGCGCCAGCAGCTCGAGAACGGGACTGAGTAAAGATGAAAAACTGTTTTTT. It specifies CASSSRTGLSKDEKLFF. Together with reference TRBV5-1 and TRBJ1-4, the CDR3 gives the full variable domain: KAGVTQTPRYLIKTRGQQVTLSCSPISGHRSVSWYQQTPGQGLQFLFEYFSETQRNKGNFPGRFSGRQFSNSRSEMNVSTLELGDSALYLCASSSRTGLSKDEKLFFGSGTQLSVL.

This clone turned up a few times. The junction differs from germline at one of its ends, possibly a read error. The chain recombines TRBV27 with TRBJ2-7; 7 bases match TRBD1. CDR3 length equals 14 residues. Germline CDR1 and CDR2: MNHEY and SMNVEV (reference sequence). The CDR3 bases are TGTGCCAGCAGTTTTTCCGGGACAGCTACGAGTAGGGACTTC. It yields the protein CASSFSGTATSRDF.

The V and J genes are TRBV4-1 and TRBJ2-3; D gene ambiguous. With 6 bases removed from V and 2 bases from J, the gap between germline ends came to 12 bases. The CDR3 extends over 14 amino acids. CDR1 MGHRA and CDR2 YSYEKL come from the germline V gene. The CDR3 nucleotides are TGCGCCAGCAGAATGGGCCACTCCACAGATACGCAGTATTTT. Translation: CASRMGHSTDTQYF.